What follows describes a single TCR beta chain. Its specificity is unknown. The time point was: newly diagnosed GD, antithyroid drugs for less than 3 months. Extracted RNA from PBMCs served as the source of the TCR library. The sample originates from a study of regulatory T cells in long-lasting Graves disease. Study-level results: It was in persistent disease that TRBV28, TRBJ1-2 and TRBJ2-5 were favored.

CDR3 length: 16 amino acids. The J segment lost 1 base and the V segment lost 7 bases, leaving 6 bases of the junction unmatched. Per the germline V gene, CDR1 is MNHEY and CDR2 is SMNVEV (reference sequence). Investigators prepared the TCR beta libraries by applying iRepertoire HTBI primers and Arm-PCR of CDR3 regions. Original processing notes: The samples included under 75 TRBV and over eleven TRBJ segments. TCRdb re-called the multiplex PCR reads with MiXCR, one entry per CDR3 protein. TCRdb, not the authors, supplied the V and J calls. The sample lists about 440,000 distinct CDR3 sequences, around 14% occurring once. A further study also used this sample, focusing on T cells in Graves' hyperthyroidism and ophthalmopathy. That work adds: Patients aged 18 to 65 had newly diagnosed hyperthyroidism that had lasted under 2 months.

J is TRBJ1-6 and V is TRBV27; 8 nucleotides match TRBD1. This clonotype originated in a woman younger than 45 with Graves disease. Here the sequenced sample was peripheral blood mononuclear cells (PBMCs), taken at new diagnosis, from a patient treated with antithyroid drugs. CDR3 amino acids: CASTRQGRSYNSPLHF. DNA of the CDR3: TGTGCCAGCACCAGACAGGGGAGGTCCTATAATTCACCCCTCCACTTT.